These 21 T cell receptor beta chains were all obtained from the same sample, sequenced in a study of blood T cell repertoires in COVID-19. Some clones are missing from TCRdb's copy, which holds only in-frame ones; the method was immunoSEQ multiplex PCR. The table shows about 140,000 clones, with 60% to 80% occurring only once. Sequencing input: peripheral blood. The source of these receptors is a woman between 45 and 65 years old with active or convalescent COVID-19.

V and J are TRBV30 and TRBJ2-5, with a weak D call TRBD2 (5 bases). There are 14 residues in the CDR3. Looked up from germline, CDR1 is GTSNPN and CDR2 is SVGIG (reference sequence). The germline V and J ends were trimmed by 5 bases and 5 bases, with 18 bases remaining between them. The CDR3: CAWGISGFWETQYF. Written as DNA, the CDR3 is TGTGCCTGGGGAATATCGGGGTTTTGGGAGACCCAGTACTTC.

This clone was found a few times. This chain links TRBV19 with TRBJ1-1; a possible D gene is TRBD1 (5 bases). The CDR3 runs to 15 residues. Looked up from germline, CDR1 is LNHDA and CDR2 is SQIVND (reference sequence). V lost 6 bases and J 3 bases, leaving 17 bases between the germline ends. In nucleotides, the CDR3 is TGTGCCAGTAGCCCCGGGCTTACGGGGGACACTGAAGCTTTCTTT. Its protein is CASSPGLTGDTEAFF.

A note on this clone: The sample has other DNA sequences that encode this CDR3 too. The chain has TRBV7-9 and TRBJ1-2; TRBD1 agrees at 8 bases. The V segment lost 5 bases and the J segment 2 bases; nucleotides outside the gene matches: 7. CDR1 SEHNR and CDR2 FQNEAQ come from the germline V gene (reference sequence). The CDR3 has 15 residues. The CDR3 loop reads CASSQGQGGNYGYTF. CDR3 DNA: TGTGCCAGCAGCCAAGGACAGGGTGGAAACTATGGCTACACCTTC.

The gene calls are TRBV24-1 and TRBJ1-1; 10 nucleotides align to TRBD1. The CDR3 covers 12 residues. Germline CDR1 KGHDR, CDR2 SFDVKD. V shed 7 bases, J shed 11 bases, and the junction held 6 bases outside the gene matches. The CDR3 DNA reads TGTGCCACCAGGGGGGGGACAGGGGAGGCTTTCTTT. This gives the protein CATRGGTGEAFF.

The chain is built from TRBV7-2 and TRBJ2-5, with TRBD2 matching over 15 bases. V dropped 3 bases and J dropped 0; count of bases not matched to a gene: 8. CDR1 and CDR2 (germline): SGHTA, FQGNSA. The CDR3 totals 19 residues. The CDR3 spells CASSFTGLAGGLNQETQYF. DNA of the CDR3: TGTGCCAGCAGCTTCACGGGACTAGCGGGGGGACTTAACCAAGAGACCCAGTACTTC.

The chain employs TRBV9 and TRBJ1-6; 9 bases line up with TRBD1. The CDR3 runs to 17 residues. The V segment lost 4 bases and the J segment 7 bases; nucleotides outside the gene matches: 12. Per germline, CDR1 SGDLS and CDR2 YYNGEE. The CDR3 DNA reads as TGTGCCAGCAGCCCCGGGACAGGGACCGCGGTAAATTCACCCCTCCACTTT. Translated, it gives CASSPGTGTAVNSPLHF. Variable domain in full (rest from reference TRBV9 and TRBJ1-6): DSGVTQTPKHLITATGQRVTLRCSPRSGDLSVYWYQQSLDQGLQFLIQYYNGEERAKGNILERFSAQQFPDLHSELNLSSLELGDSALYFCASSPGTGTAVNSPLHFGNGTRLTVT.

The chain carries TRBV2 and TRBJ2-5; the match to TRBD1 covers 9 bases. Germline V lookup: CDR1 SNHLY, CDR2 FYNNEI. V lost 1 base, J lost 4 bases, and 7 bases stayed unmatched. This CDR3 comprises 16 residues. CDR3 sequence: CASSEDRGQGRETQYF. Here the CDR3 DNA reads TGTGCCAGCAGTGAAGACAGGGGGCAAGGCCGAGAGACCCAGTACTTC.

In this sample, this clone turned up once. The chain is built from TRBV6-6 and TRBJ1-1, with D maybe TRBD1 (6 bases). V lost 6 bases to trimming and J lost 4 bases, with 15 bases between them. CDR3 length: 14 amino acids. Germline values: CDR1 MNHNY, CDR2 SVGAGI (reference sequence). The CDR3 protein is CASRSRGRVTEAFF. The CDR3 nucleotides are TGTGCCAGCAGATCGCGGGGGCGGGTCACTGAAGCTTTCTTT.

The J gene is TRBJ2-5, the V gene TRBV7-2, with 7 bases fitting TRBD1. CDR1 and CDR2 (germline): SGHTA, FQGNSA. There are 13 residues in the CDR3. Trimming removed 5 bases from V and 5 bases from J; junction bases left unmatched: 5. The CDR3 nucleotides read TGTGCCAGCAGCGACAGGGATGGGGAGACCCAGTACTTC. Protein: CASSDRDGETQYF.

The J gene is TRBJ1-4, the V gene TRBV6-5; 7 bases match TRBD1. The junction had 8 bases not matched to a gene; V was cut back by 5 bases and J by 8 bases. CDR1 and CDR2 (germline): MNHEY, SVGAGI. The CDR3 has 14 amino acids. Here the CDR3 DNA reads TGTGCCAGCAGTCCGAGGACAGGCAGGGAAAAACTGTTTTTT. Translating it yields CASSPRTGREKLFF.

This chain connects TRBV7-8 to TRBJ2-7; possible D gene TRBD1, 6 bases. Germline loops: CDR1 SGHVS, CDR2 FQNEAQ. This CDR3 is 15 amino acids long. Trimming removed 2 bases from V and 0 bases from J, with 11 bases in between. The CDR3 DNA reads as TGTGCCAGCAGCTTATCGGGACACAGCTCCTACGAGCAGTACTTC. This sequence encodes CASSLSGHSSYEQYF.

V gene TRBV6-5 combines with J gene TRBJ2-7, with D unclear. V gave up 0 bases and J gave up 5 bases, with 14 bases separating them. There are 15 residues in the CDR3. CDR1 MNHEY and CDR2 SVGAGI come from the germline V gene. CDR3 coding DNA: TGTGCCAGCAGTTACTCGACGGGTCGGGTTCACGAGCAGTACTTC. This encodes CASSYSTGRVHEQYF.

This chain joins TRBV7-3 and TRBJ2-3; TRBD1 matches 7 bases. The V and J ends lost 5 bases and 0 bases, in that order; junction bases with no gene match: 5. Germline V gene sequence: CDR1 SGHTA, CDR2 FQGTGA. This CDR3 has 15 residues. In nucleotides, the CDR3 is TGTGCCAGCAGCGCGCTGGGACAGAGCACAGATACGCAGTATTTT. Amino acids: CASSALGQSTDTQYF.

This clone was picked up one time. V is TRBV6-2 or TRBV6-3 and J is TRBJ1-5, with TRBD1 matching 8 bases. Trimming removed 6 bases from V and 5 bases from J; junction bases left unmatched: 9. The CDR3 contains 15 residues. Germline V lookup: CDR1 MNHEY, CDR2 SVGEGT. The CDR3 here is CASSPGQGGHQPQHF. The CDR3 nucleotides are TGTGCCAGCAGCCCTGGACAGGGAGGGCATCAGCCCCAGCATTTT.

The gene calls are TRBV6-5 and TRBJ1-2; D remains ambiguous. The V gene's germline CDR1 is MNHEY and CDR2 SVGAGI. The length of the CDR3 is 15 residues. Trimming took 3 bases from V and 8 from J, leaving 19 bases between them. Here the CDR3 DNA reads TGTGCCAGCAGTTATCGGGGAGCGAGTTCGGGCGGCTACACCTTC. Amino acids: CASSYRGASSGGYTF.

V usage is TRBV10-3 and J usage is TRBJ2-3; 8 nucleotides align to TRBD2. The CDR3 runs to 15 residues. The germline V gene has CDR1 ENHRY and CDR2 SYGVKD. After removal of 3 bases from V and 6 bases from J, the junction contained 8 bases not matched to a gene. CDR3 region: CAISDPGLGADTQYF. In DNA, the CDR3 is TGTGCCATCAGTGACCCGGGACTAGGGGCGGATACGCAGTATTTT.

This clone was seen once. This chain connects TRBV9 to TRBJ1-2; D not resolved. The CDR3 totals 14 residues. Trimming took off 0 bases at V and 3 bases at J, with 9 bases between the two ends. Per the germline V gene, CDR1 is SGDLS and CDR2 is YYNGEE. For the CDR3, the DNA is TGTGCCAGCAGCGTAGAAAACAGCTACTATGGCTACACCTTC. Protein sequence: CASSVENSYYGYTF.

V and J are TRBV28 and TRBJ2-2; 7 nucleotides align to TRBD1. Trimming cost V 6 bases and J 0 bases; bases outside gene matches: 16. The CDR3 has 19 residues. In germline, CDR1 is MDHEN, CDR2 SYDVKM. The CDR3 nucleotides are TGTGCCAGCAGCAGTAGGAAGGACAGGAGCCCCACGAACACCGGGGAGCTGTTTTTT. This translates into CASSSRKDRSPTNTGELFF. The full variable domain, its missing parts supplied by reference TRBV28 and TRBJ2-2, is DVKVTQSSRYLVKRTGEKVFLECVQDMDHENMFWYRQDPGLGLRLIYFSYDVKMKEKGDIPEGYSVSREKKERFSLILESASTNQTSMYLCASSSRKDRSPTNTGELFFGEGSRLTVL.

The J gene is TRBJ1-4, the V gene TRBV1; TRBD1 is the table's D call, not checked against the DNA. TRBV1 is deemed a pseudogene. This CDR3 has 16 amino acids. The CDR3 reads CTSSPQGIGVNEKLFF. The CDR3 coding sequence is TGCACCAGCAGCCCACAGGGAATTGGGGTTAATGAAAAACTGTTTTTT.

This chain connects TRBV5-1 to TRBJ1-3; weak D call: TRBD1 (6 bases). The CDR3 runs 15 residues. Deletions cut 0 bases from V and 0 bases from J, with 7 bases between. From germline, CDR1 is SGHRS and CDR2 YFSETQ. This CDR3 reads CASSLGTDSGNTIYF. The CDR3 nucleotides read TGCGCCAGCAGCTTGGGGACAGACTCTGGAAACACCATATATTTT.

This chain uses TRBV27 with TRBJ2-5; 8 nucleotides line up with TRBD2. The CDR3 is made up of 14 amino acids. Per germline, CDR1 MNHEY and CDR2 SMNVEV (reference sequence). V was pared by 4 bases and J by 6 bases, with 7 bases of the junction left unmatched. This CDR3 is CASSSRTSLKTQYF. The CDR3 region has the DNA TGTGCCAGCAGTTCCCGGACTAGCTTGAAGACCCAGTACTTC.